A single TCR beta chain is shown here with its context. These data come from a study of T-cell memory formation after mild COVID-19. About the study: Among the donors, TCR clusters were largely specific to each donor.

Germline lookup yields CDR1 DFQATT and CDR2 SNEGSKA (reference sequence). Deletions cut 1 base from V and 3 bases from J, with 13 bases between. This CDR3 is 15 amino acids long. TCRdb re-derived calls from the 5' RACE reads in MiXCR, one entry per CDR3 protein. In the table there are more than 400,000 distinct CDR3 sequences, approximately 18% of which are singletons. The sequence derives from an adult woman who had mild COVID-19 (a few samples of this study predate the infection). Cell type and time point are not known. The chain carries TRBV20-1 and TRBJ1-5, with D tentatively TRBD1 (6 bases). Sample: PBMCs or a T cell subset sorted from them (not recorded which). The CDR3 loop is CSARGRAGVNQPQHF. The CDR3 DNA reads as TGCAGTGCTAGAGGTAGGGCAGGGGTCAATCAGCCCCAGCATTTT.